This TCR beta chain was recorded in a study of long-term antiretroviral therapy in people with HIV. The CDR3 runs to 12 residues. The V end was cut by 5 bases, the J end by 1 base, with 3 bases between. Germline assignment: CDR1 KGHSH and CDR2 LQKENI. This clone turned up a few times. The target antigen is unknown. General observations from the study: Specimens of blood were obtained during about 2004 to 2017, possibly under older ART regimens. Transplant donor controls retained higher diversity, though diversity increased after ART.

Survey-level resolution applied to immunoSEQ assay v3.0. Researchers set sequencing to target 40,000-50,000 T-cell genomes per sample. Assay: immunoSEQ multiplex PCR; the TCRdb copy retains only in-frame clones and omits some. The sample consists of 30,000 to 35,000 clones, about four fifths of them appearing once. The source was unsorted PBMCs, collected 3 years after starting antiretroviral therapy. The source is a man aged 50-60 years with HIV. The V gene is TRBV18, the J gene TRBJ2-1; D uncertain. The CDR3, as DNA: TGTGCCAGCTCATTTTCCTACAATGAGCAGTTCTTC. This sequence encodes CASSFSYNEQFF.